Listed below are T cell receptor beta chains from one sample, sequenced in a study of blood T cell repertoires in COVID-19. The repertoire was sequenced with immunoSEQ multiplex PCR; TCRdb's copy has only in-frame clones and lacks some. Of roughly 70,000 clones listed, 90% are singletons. Input material: peripheral blood. The receptor source for this set is an elderly woman with active COVID-19. Each CDR3 is given with its conserved first and last residue. D genes are given only for firm matches. Size is stated for part of the rows, as once, few or many counts, or as a class when the clone is expanded.

j_call v_call d_call clone_size cdr3_aa cdr3_nt
TRBJ1-1 TRBV28 . . CASSSQGSVTEAFF TGTGCCAGCAGTTCCCAGGGGTCAGTCACTGAAGCTTTCTTT
TRBJ1-6 TRBV2 . . CASSDRPNSPLHF TGTGCCAGCAGTGACAGGCCGAATTCACCCCTCCACTTT
TRBJ1-4 TRBV28 . . CASREGSTNEKLFF TGTGCCAGCAGGGAGGGGTCAACTAATGAAAAACTGTTTTTT
TRBJ2-7 TRBV19 TRBD2 . CASSPPQSGRNEQYF TGTGCCAGTAGTCCACCCCAAAGCGGGAGAAACGAGCAGTACTTC
TRBJ1-2 TRBV7-2 . . CASSLQAGRADGYTF TGTGCCAGCAGCTTACAGGCAGGGAGGGCCGATGGCTACACCTTC
TRBJ2-3 TRBV5-4 TRBD2 . CASSLESGVSTDTQYF TGTGCCAGCAGCTTGGAGAGCGGGGTGAGCACAGATACGCAGTATTTT
TRBJ2-7 TRBV28 . . CASSPRYEQYF TGTGCCAGCAGTCCCCGCTACGAGCAGTACTTC
TRBJ2-5 TRBV11-2 TRBD1 . CASSSRRFRTGEEETQYF TGTGCCAGCAGCTCACGGCGTTTCCGGACAGGGGAGGAAGAGACCCAGTACTTC
TRBJ2-1 TRBV11-2 TRBD2 . CASNLRLAGANEQFF TGTGCCAGCAACCTTAGGCTAGCGGGCGCCAATGAGCAGTTCTTC
TRBJ1-5 TRBV3-1/TRBV3-2 TRBD1 . CASSSRQGNQPQHF TGTGCCAGCAGCTCCCGACAGGGGAATCAGCCCCAGCATTTT
TRBJ2-1 TRBV11-2 . . CASSLIGSGVYNEQFF TGTGCCAGCAGCCTGATAGGTAGCGGCGTTTACAATGAGCAGTTCTTC
TRBJ2-1 TRBV19 TRBD2 . CARSLAGGPRVPNEQFF TGTGCCAGATCACTAGCGGGAGGGCCACGGGTTCCCAATGAGCAGTTCTTC
TRBJ1-4 TRBV13 TRBD1 . CASSFKDRDEKLFF TGTGCCAGCAGCTTCAAGGACAGGGACGAAAAACTGTTTTTT
TRBJ1-4 TRBV7-6 . . CASSLTQATNEKLFF TGTGCCAGCAGCTTGACCCAGGCAACTAATGAAAAACTGTTTTTT
TRBJ2-7 TRBV6-4 . . CASSYGGRGDYEQYF TGTGCCAGCTCCTACGGGGGCAGGGGGGACTACGAGCAGTACTTC
TRBJ2-1 TRBV27 TRBD2 . CASSLRPQGTSGRARNEQFF TGTGCCAGCAGTTTAAGGCCCCAAGGGACTAGCGGGAGGGCCAGGAATGAGCAGTTCTTC
TRBJ2-1 TRBV5-6 TRBD2 once CASSLAPASGRQFF TGTGCCAGCAGCTTGGCCCCGGCTAGCGGGAGGCAGTTCTTC
TRBJ2-3 TRBV6-5 . . CASRPPGLPTGTQYF TGTGCCAGCAGGCCTCCGGGACTCCCTACGGGTACGCAGTATTTT
TRBJ2-7 TRBV7-6 TRBD2 . CASSSGTSGMYEQYF TGTGCCAGCAGCTCCGGGACTAGCGGGATGTACGAGCAGTACTTC
TRBJ2-2 TRBV7-2 . . CASSLTRILTGELFF TGTGCCAGCAGCTTAACGAGGATCCTCACCGGGGAGCTGTTTTTT
TRBJ2-3 TRBV5-5 TRBD2 . CASSAESGTSTDTQYF TGTGCCAGCAGCGCCGAAAGCGGGACCAGCACAGATACGCAGTATTTT
TRBJ1-2 TRBV19 TRBD1 . CATNQGQGLYGYTF TGTGCCACCAACCAGGGACAGGGTCTTTATGGCTACACCTTC
TRBJ1-5 TRBV19 . . CASSDRYNQPQHF TGTGCCAGTTCAGACAGATACAATCAGCCCCAGCATTTT
TRBJ2-1 TRBV25-1 . . CASSTYNEQFF TGTGCCAGCAGTACTTACAATGAGCAGTTCTTC
TRBJ2-5 TRBV20-1 TRBD2 . CSASSTSGVDGAQYF TGCAGTGCTAGTTCGACTAGCGGGGTTGATGGGGCCCAGTACTTC
TRBJ2-7 TRBV5-1 TRBD2 . CASSLAPGTSGTNEQYF TGCGCCAGCAGCTTGGCTCCCGGGACTAGCGGGACCAACGAGCAGTACTTC
TRBJ1-5 TRBV27 . . CASSLSVGGNQPQHF TGTGCCAGCAGTTTATCAGTCGGAGGGAATCAGCCCCAGCATTTT
TRBJ2-3 TRBV11-2 TRBD2 . CASRTLGGRSTDTQYF TGTGCCAGCAGGACTCTAGGCGGGAGGAGCACAGATACGCAGTATTTT
TRBJ2-7 TRBV6-6 . . CASRLGQGNSYEQYF TGTGCCAGCAGGCTAGGGCAGGGGAACTCCTACGAGCAGTACTTC
TRBJ1-4 TRBV14 . few CASSQEGWSGTNEKLFF TGTGCCAGCAGCCAGGAGGGGTGGTCTGGAACTAATGAAAAACTGTTTTTT
TRBJ2-3 TRBV28 . . CASSRGRSEPSTQYF TGTGCCAGCAGTCGGGGAAGGAGCGAGCCGAGTACGCAGTATTTT
TRBJ2-1 TRBV4-2 TRBD2 . CASSQRLAADSRSSYNEQFF TGTGCCAGCAGCCAAAGACTAGCGGCCGATTCTCGGAGCTCCTACAATGAGCAGTTCTTC
TRBJ2-4 TRBV28 . . CASSKTYGQKNIQYF TGTGCCAGCAGTAAGACCTACGGACAGAAAAACATTCAGTACTTC
TRBJ1-5 TRBV2 TRBD1 . CASRGQAREPQHF TGTGCCAGCAGAGGACAGGCCCGGGAGCCCCAGCATTTT
TRBJ2-3 TRBV5-1 . . CASSLARGVADTQYF TGCGCCAGCAGCTTGGCCAGGGGGGTTGCAGATACGCAGTATTTT
TRBJ2-7 TRBV25-1 . . CASRFASSYEQYF TGTGCCAGCAGATTTGCCAGCTCCTACGAGCAGTACTTC
TRBJ1-5 TRBV18 . . CASSPTGRNQPQHF TGTGCCAGCTCACCGACAGGTCGCAATCAGCCCCAGCATTTT
TRBJ1-5 TRBV10-3 . . CAISGGSQEGQPQHF TGTGCCATCAGTGGCGGGTCCCAAGAGGGTCAGCCCCAGCATTTT
TRBJ2-3 TRBV4-1 . . CASSQGPSQQDTQYF TGCGCCAGCAGCCAAGGCCCCAGTCAACAAGATACGCAGTATTTT
TRBJ1-5 TRBV18 TRBD1 . CASSPQTGGGNSNQPQHF TGTGCCAGCTCACCTCAGACAGGGGGAGGGAATAGCAATCAGCCCCAGCATTTT
TRBJ2-1 TRBV6-5 . . CASSNNDNSYNEQFF TGTGCCAGCAGCAACAACGACAACTCCTACAATGAGCAGTTCTTC
TRBJ2-5 TRBV28 . . CASMWASFQETQYF TGTGCCAGCATGTGGGCTAGCTTCCAAGAGACCCAGTACTTC
TRBJ1-3 TRBV18 . few CASSRSTGSGNTIYF TGTGCCAGCTCACGATCGACAGGCTCTGGAAACACCATATATTTT
TRBJ1-5 TRBV18 . . CASSPHRELSQPQHF TGTGCCAGCTCACCACACAGGGAACTGAGTCAGCCCCAGCATTTT
TRBJ2-1 TRBV7-2 TRBD2 once CASSARGPDREEFF TGTGCCAGCAGCGCAAGAGGCCCGGACCGGGAGGAGTTCTTC
TRBJ2-7 TRBV6-5 . . CASRPDREVRNEQYF TGTGCCAGCAGACCCGACAGGGAGGTTCGGAACGAGCAGTACTTC
TRBJ1-2 TRBV7-2 . . CASSLRWEGNYGYTF TGTGCCAGCAGCTTAAGGTGGGAGGGAAACTATGGCTACACCTTC